This T cell receptor beta chain was sequenced for a study of blood T cell repertoires in COVID-19. About the study: Researchers got acute and convalescent COVID-19 samples from the United States, Italy and Spain.

Assay used: immunoSEQ multiplex PCR; TCRdb lists only in-frame clones, some missing. The sample has approximately 78,000 clones; approximately 82% are singletons. CDR1 is GTSNPN and CDR2 is SVGIG in the germline V gene (reference sequence). CDR3 length: 13 residues. Trimming removed 0 bases from V and 5 bases from J; junction bases left unmatched: 3. Sequencing input: peripheral blood. This receptor was obtained from a woman older than 75 with acute or convalescent COVID-19. This sequence joins TRBV30 and TRBJ1-2; 7 positions agree with TRBD1. CDR3 in amino acids: CAWSVGQSYGYTF. CDR3 bases: TGTGCCTGGAGTGTGGGACAGTCGTATGGCTACACCTTC.